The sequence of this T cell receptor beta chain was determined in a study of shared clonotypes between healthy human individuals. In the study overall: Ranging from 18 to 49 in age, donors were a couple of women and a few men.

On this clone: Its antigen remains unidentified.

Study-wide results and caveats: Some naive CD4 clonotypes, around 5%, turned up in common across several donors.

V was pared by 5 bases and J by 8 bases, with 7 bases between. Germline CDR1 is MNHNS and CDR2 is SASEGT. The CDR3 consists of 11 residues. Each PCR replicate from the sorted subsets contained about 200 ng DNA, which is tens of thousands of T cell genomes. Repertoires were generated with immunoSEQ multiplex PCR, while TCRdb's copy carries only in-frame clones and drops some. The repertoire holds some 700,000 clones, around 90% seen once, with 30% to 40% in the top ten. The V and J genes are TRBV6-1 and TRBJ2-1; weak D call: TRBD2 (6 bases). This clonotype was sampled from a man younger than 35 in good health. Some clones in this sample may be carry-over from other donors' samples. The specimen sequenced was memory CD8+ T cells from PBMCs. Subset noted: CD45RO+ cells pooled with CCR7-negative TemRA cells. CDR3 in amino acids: CASSWGDEQFF. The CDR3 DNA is TGTGCCAGCAGTTGGGGGGATGAGCAGTTCTTC.